A selection of T cell receptor beta chains follows, all from one sample in a study of blood T cell repertoires in COVID-19. Some clones are missing from TCRdb's copy, which holds only in-frame ones; the method was immunoSEQ multiplex PCR. This table holds around 300,000 clones, around 86% found once. Material for sequencing was peripheral blood. The receptor source for this set is a man aged 45 to 65 with acute or convalescent COVID-19. Each CDR3 is given with its conserved first and last residue. D genes are given only for firm matches. For some rows the clone size is stated as once, few or many, or as a class when expanded; others skip it.

d_call,v_call,j_call,clone_size,cdr3_nt,cdr3_aa
NA,TRBV19,TRBJ1-5,NA,TGTGCCAGCAAAGACAGAATGGGGCAGCCCCAGCATTTT,CASKDRMGQPQHF
NA,TRBV3-1/TRBV3-2,TRBJ2-6,once,TGTGCCAGCAGCCATAGCCGGACAGGGGCCAACGTCCTGACTTTC,CASSHSRTGANVLTF
TRBD2,TRBV5-4,TRBJ2-1,NA,TGTGCCAGCAAGCAGCGGGGGGCATCGAGCTCCTACAATGAGCAGTTCTTC,CASKQRGASSSYNEQFF
NA,TRBV10-3,TRBJ2-6,once,TGTGCCATCAGTGACCTCACTAGCTTTGCTGGGGCCAACGTCCTGACTTTC,CAISDLTSFAGANVLTF
TRBD1,TRBV11-3,TRBJ2-5,NA,TGTGCCAGCAGCAAGGACAGGGGGCGGGAGACCCAGTACTTC,CASSKDRGRETQYF
TRBD1,TRBV19,TRBJ2-7,NA,TGTGCCAGTAGTATAGATCCAGGGGGCAACGAGCAGTACTTC,CASSIDPGGNEQYF
NA,TRBV5-1,TRBJ1-2,NA,TGCGCCAGCAGCTTGGGATTGGACACCGACTATGGCTACACCTTC,CASSLGLDTDYGYTF
NA,TRBV4-2,TRBJ1-5,NA,TGTGCCAGCAGCCAAGAGGGAGTAAGAGGATACCAGCCCCAGCATTTT,CASSQEGVRGYQPQHF
TRBD1,TRBV2,TRBJ1-1,NA,TGTGCCATCAAACAGGGGGCAGTATCAGTTGGCACTGAAGCTTTCTTT,CAIKQGAVSVGTEAFF
NA,TRBV9,TRBJ2-2,NA,TGTGCCAGCAGCGCCCCAGGGGTTAACACCGGGGAGCTGTTTTTT,CASSAPGVNTGELFF
NA,TRBV20-1,TRBJ1-1,NA,TGCAGTGCGCCCACCGCCGGGAAAGCTTTCTTT,CSAPTAGKAFF
NA,TRBV18,TRBJ2-7,NA,TGTGCCAGCTCACCAGGTGCGGGGGAGCAGTACTTC,CASSPGAGEQYF
TRBD1,TRBV6-2/TRBV6-3,TRBJ1-6,NA,TGTGCCAGCAGTCAACTAGGGGGCATGTCACCCCTCCACTTT,CASSQLGGMSPLHF
NA,TRBV7-8,TRBJ2-2,few,TGTGCCAGCATCCCTGACAGACAAAACACCGGGGAGCTGTTTTTT,CASIPDRQNTGELFF
TRBD2,TRBV11-1,TRBJ2-2,once,TGTGCCAGCAGCTTACGGGGCGGGGGCACCGGGGAGCTGTTTTTT,CASSLRGGGTGELFF
TRBD2,TRBV4-1,TRBJ2-7,NA,TGCGCCAGCAGCCTACGGGGGGGACAAAGCGACGAGCAGTACTTC,CASSLRGGQSDEQYF
NA,TRBV5-1,TRBJ2-3,NA,TGCGCCAGCAGCTTGGAAGCGAACACAGATACGCAGTATTTT,CASSLEANTDTQYF
NA,TRBV27,TRBJ2-5,NA,TGTGCCAGCAGTTTATGGGGGGGCTGGGAGACCCAGTACTTC,CASSLWGGWETQYF
TRBD2,TRBV6-5,TRBJ2-1,few,TGTGCCAGCAGGTCACTAGCGGGGTACAATGAGCAGTTCTTC,CASRSLAGYNEQFF
TRBD2,TRBV10-1,TRBJ2-1,few,TGCGCCAGCAGTGGAGGCGGGGGGGCCTCCTACAATGAGCAGTTCTTC,CASSGGGGASYNEQFF
NA,TRBV6-4,TRBJ2-1,NA,TGTGCCAGCAGTGACTTTGGGACTTCCTCCTACAATGAGCAGTTCTTC,CASSDFGTSSYNEQFF
NA,TRBV25-1,TRBJ2-5,NA,TGTGCCAGCAGTTTAATGGAGACCCAGTACTTC,CASSLMETQYF
TRBD1,TRBV19,TRBJ2-5,NA,TGTGCCAGTAGTGGGGCAGGGGGTCTGATAGAGACCCAGTACTTC,CASSGAGGLIETQYF
TRBD1,TRBV5-1,TRBJ1-4,NA,TGCGCCAGCAGCGAACAGGGGCTAGGGGAAAAACTGTTTTTT,CASSEQGLGEKLFF
NA,TRBV18,TRBJ1-6,NA,TGTGCCAGCTCTCAAGGGGGGGGAGATTCACCCCTCCACTTT,CASSQGGGDSPLHF
NA,TRBV9,TRBJ1-2,NA,TGTGCCAGCAGCGTAGTACCGGGCAGGGACTATGGCTACACCTTC,CASSVVPGRDYGYTF
NA,TRBV2,TRBJ2-5,NA,TGTGCCAGCAGTTCCGGCGGTTTGGAGACCCAGTACTTC,CASSSGGLETQYF
NA,TRBV10-2,TRBJ1-2,NA,TGCGCCAGCAGTGAATCGGGGTTCTATGGCTACACCTTC,CASSESGFYGYTF
NA,TRBV18,TRBJ1-2,once,TGTGCCAGCTCAACAGGACCTACAGCTAACTATGGCTACACCTTC,CASSTGPTANYGYTF
NA,TRBV7-9,TRBJ1-1,NA,TGTGCCAGCAGCCCCCCGGGGGACCCGAACACTGAAGCTTTCTTT,CASSPPGDPNTEAFF
NA,TRBV11-2,TRBJ1-2,NA,TGTGCCAGCAGCTTAGAATCGGCCTTGGCAGGGAGGGGCTACACCTTC,CASSLESALAGRGYTF